This TCR beta chain was identified during a study of blood T cell repertoires in COVID-19. The overall study: Whether acute or convalescent, the COVID-19 samples came from the United States, Italy and Spain.

Trimming removed 6 bases at V and 8 bases at J, with 12 bases between. The CDR3 contains 12 residues. Germline V CDR1 and CDR2: SGHRS, YFSETQ. Under the authors' procedure: Reference gene primer amplification yielded estimated nucleated cell counts. Profiled with immunoSEQ multiplex PCR; TCRdb holds only in-frame clones, not every one. The DNA gave D and trimming, while V, J and clone size come from that table. The sample carries approximately 290,000 clones, 75% to 90% recorded once. Individuals drawn from 20 to 25 US areas were roughly 18 to 95 years old. This TCR derives from a woman aged 30 to 39 who had recovered from COVID-19. The chain links TRBV5-1 to TRBJ2-1, with TRBD1 as a possible D gene (5 bases). The sequenced sample was PBMCs or T cells enriched from blood (not recorded which). CDR3 region: CASKSGIDEQFF. The CDR3 bases are TGCGCCAGCAAATCAGGGATCGATGAGCAGTTCTTC. The whole variable domain, remainder taken from reference TRBV5-1 and TRBJ2-1, is KAGVTQTPRYLIKTRGQQVTLSCSPISGHRSVSWYQQTPGQGLQFLFEYFSETQRNKGNFPGRFSGRQFSNSRSEMNVSTLELGDSALYLCASKSGIDEQFFGPGTRLTVL.